A single sample gave rise to the 5 T cell receptor beta chains below, sequenced in a study of blood T cell repertoires in COVID-19. Produced via immunoSEQ multiplex PCR; TCRdb's table is partial and in-frame only. The repertoire holds around 300,000 clones, with 89% as singletons. The specimen sequenced was PBMCs or T cells enriched from blood (not recorded which). The source is a woman between 40 and 55 years old who had recovered from COVID-19.

The J gene is TRBJ2-3, the V gene TRBV5-1; TRBD2 matches 7 bases. The CDR3 loop spans 15 amino acids. The germline gives CDR1 SGHRS, CDR2 YFSETQ. V lost 1 base and J lost 2; bases outside the gene matches: 4. CDR3 DNA sequence: TGCGCCAGCAGCTTGTGGGCGGGGGACACAGATACGCAGTATTTT. Its protein product is CASSLWAGDTDTQYF.

The V gene is TRBV5-1, the J gene TRBJ2-7, with TRBD1 identical over 7 bases. V shed 4 bases and J 5 bases; nucleotides not matched to a gene: 9. This CDR3 contains 14 residues. Germline V gives CDR1 SGHRS, CDR2 YFSETQ. CDR3 coding DNA: TGCGCCAGCAGCGAACAGGGGACGTCACACGAGCAGTACTTC. This sequence encodes CASSEQGTSHEQYF.

The count of this clone is one. This chain links TRBV24-1 with TRBJ2-2; 9 bases agree with TRBD1. CDR3 size: 13 residues. V lost 9 bases and J lost 3; bases outside the gene matches: 1. CDR1 is KGHDR and CDR2 is SFDVKD in the germline V gene. This chain's CDR3 is CATGDRDTGELFF. CDR3 coding DNA: TGTGCCACCGGGGACAGGGACACCGGGGAGCTGTTTTTT.

This chain links TRBV12-3 or TRBV12-4 with TRBJ1-1, with 9 bases matching TRBD1. This CDR3 contains 12 residues. Trimming removed 5 bases from V and 11 bases from J; junction bases left unmatched: 6. CDR3 region: CASSPRQGEAFF. The CDR3 coding sequence is TGTGCCAGCAGTCCCCGACAGGGGGAGGCTTTCTTT.

V usage is TRBV14 and J usage is TRBJ1-2; 9 positions agree with TRBD1. The CDR3 spans 15 residues. V lost 1 base and J lost 8; bases outside the gene matches: 8. In germline, CDR1 is SGHDN, CDR2 FVKESK. The CDR3 nucleotides read TGTGCCAGCAGCCAAGGAATAGGGACAGGGTCCGGCTACACCTTC. Protein product: CASSQGIGTGSGYTF.